This TCR beta chain was recorded in a study of blood T cells in healthy people across ages. Germline V gives CDR1 SGHNT, CDR2 YYREEE (reference sequence). V gave up 0 bases and J gave up 1 base, with 10 bases separating them. The CDR3 has 15 amino acids. Sample-barcoded 5' priming and a J-beta primer mix drove a second PCR of about 6 to 12 cycles. TCRdb re-called the 5' RACE reads through MiXCR, storing one row per CDR3 protein. The sample holds roughly 550,000 distinct CDR3 sequences, about 25% seen once. These sequences were also reported in another study, on T cells of mothers and their children.

Sequencing was performed on blood. The chain uses TRBV5-4 and TRBJ1-1; D gene uncertain. The TCR sequence derives from a boy aged 10-17 years in good health. The CDR3 DNA reads as TGTGCCAGCAGCTTGGTTCCGGGATCGAACACTGAAGCTTTCTTT. Translating it yields CASSLVPGSNTEAFF.